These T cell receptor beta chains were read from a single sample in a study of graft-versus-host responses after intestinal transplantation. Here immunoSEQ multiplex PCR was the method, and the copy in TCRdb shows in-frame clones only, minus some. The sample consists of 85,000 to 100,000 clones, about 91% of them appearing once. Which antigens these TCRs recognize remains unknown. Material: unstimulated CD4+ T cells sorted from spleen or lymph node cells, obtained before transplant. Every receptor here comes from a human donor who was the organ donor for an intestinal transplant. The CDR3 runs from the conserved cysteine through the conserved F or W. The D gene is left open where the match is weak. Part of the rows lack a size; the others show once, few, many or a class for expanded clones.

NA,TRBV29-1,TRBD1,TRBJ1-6,CSVADRLGDNSPLHF,TGCAGCGTTGCGGACAGGTTGGGGGATAATTCACCCCTCCACTTT
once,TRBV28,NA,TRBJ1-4,CASSLSTGGLFF,TGTGCCAGCAGTTTATCCACAGGAGGGCTGTTTTTT
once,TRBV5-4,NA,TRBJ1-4,CASSAGSATNEKLFF,TGTGCCAGCAGCGCGGGATCTGCAACTAATGAAAAACTGTTTTTT
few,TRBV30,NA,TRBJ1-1,CAWSVGTLNTEAFF,TGTGCCTGGAGTGTGGGGACATTGAACACTGAAGCTTTCTTT
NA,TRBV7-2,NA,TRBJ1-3,CASSPRGLVATIYF,TGTGCCAGCAGCCCCCGAGGGTTGGTAGCCACCATATATTTT
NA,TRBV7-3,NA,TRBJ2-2,CASSFPRGNGELFF,TGTGCCAGCAGCTTCCCCAGGGGTAACGGGGAGCTGTTTTTT
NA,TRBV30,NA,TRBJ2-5,CAWSVRGGTQYF,TGTGCCTGGAGTGTACGGGGCGGGACCCAGTACTTC
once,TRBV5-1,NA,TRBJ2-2,CASQAREAGELFF,TGCGCCAGCCAAGCCAGGGAAGCCGGGGAGCTGTTTTTT
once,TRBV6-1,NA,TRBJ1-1,CASSGRDYLITEAFF,TGTGCCAGCAGTGGACGGGACTACCTAATAACTGAAGCTTTCTTT
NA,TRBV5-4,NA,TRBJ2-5,CASSLVSGSETQYF,TGTGCCAGCAGCTTGGTGTCAGGGTCGGAGACCCAGTACTTC
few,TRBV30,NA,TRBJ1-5,CAWSFAGSQQPQHF,TGTGCCTGGAGTTTCGCGGGGTCCCAACAGCCCCAGCATTTT
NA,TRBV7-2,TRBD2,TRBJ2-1,CASSVGGSSYNEQFF,TGTGCCAGCAGCGTCGGGGGGAGCTCCTACAATGAGCAGTTCTTC
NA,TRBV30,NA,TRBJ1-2,CAWSRGGGKDGYTF,TGTGCCTGGAGTCGAGGCGGGGGCAAGGATGGCTACACCTTC
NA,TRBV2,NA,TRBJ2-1,CASSETHYNEQFF,TGTGCCAGCAGTGAAACTCACTACAATGAGCAGTTCTTC
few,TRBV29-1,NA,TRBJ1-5,CSVMTGNNQPQHF,TGCAGCGTTATGACAGGAAACAATCAGCCCCAGCATTTT
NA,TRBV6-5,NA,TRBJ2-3,CASSYSIFGFTDTQYF,TGTGCCAGCAGTTACTCGATCTTCGGGTTCACAGATACGCAGTATTTT
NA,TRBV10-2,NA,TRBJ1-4,CASSEFNSPKLFF,TGCGCCAGCAGTGAGTTTAACAGTCCCAAACTGTTTTTT